This T cell receptor beta chain came from a study of blood T cell repertoires in COVID-19. Original methodology: Estimated nucleated cell counts came from reference gene primer amplification. Measured with immunoSEQ multiplex PCR; TCRdb has only the in-frame clones, and not every one. The DNA gave D and trimming, while V, J and clone size come from that table. The data show 200,000 to 250,000 clones, around 90% seen once. Germline V gene data show CDR1 as SGHVS and CDR2 as FNYEAQ. V was pared by 2 bases and J by 6 bases, with 17 bases between. The CDR3 is 16 amino acids. The receptor was isolated from a man aged 60 to 69 with COVID-19, enrolled during active disease. The chain joins TRBV7-6 to TRBJ1-5; D possibly corresponds to TRBD1 (5 bases). The material sequenced was peripheral blood. The CDR3 region has the DNA TGTGCCAGCAGCTTAAATCAGGGCGGGGAGGGTCAGCCCCAGCATTTT. Its protein product is CASSLNQGGEGQPQHF.